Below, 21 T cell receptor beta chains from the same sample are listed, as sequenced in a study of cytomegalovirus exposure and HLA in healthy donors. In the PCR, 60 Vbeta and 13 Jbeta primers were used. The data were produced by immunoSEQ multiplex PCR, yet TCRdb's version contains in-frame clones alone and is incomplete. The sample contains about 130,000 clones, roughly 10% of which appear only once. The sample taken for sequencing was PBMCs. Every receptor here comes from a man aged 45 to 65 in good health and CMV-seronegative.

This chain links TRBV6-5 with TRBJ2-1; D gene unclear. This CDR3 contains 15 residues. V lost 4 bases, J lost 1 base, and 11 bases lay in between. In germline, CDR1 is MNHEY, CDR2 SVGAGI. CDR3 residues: CASSSPGRSYNEQFF. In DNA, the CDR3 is TGTGCCAGCAGTTCCCCGGGTAGATCCTACAATGAGCAGTTCTTC.

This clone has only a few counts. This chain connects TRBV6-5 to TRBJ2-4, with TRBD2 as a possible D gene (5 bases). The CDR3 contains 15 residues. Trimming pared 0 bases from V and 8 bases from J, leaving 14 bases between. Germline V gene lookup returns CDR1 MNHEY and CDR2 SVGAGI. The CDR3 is CASSYSNVPGDIQYF. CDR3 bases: TGTGCCAGCAGTTACTCGAACGTCCCCGGGGACATTCAGTACTTC.

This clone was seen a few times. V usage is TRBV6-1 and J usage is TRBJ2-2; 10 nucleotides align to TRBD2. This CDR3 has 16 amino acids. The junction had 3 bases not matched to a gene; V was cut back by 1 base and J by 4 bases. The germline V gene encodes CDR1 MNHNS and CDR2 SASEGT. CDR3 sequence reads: CASSEGRTSGTGELFF. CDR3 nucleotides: TGTGCCAGCAGTGAAGGTCGGACTAGCGGCACCGGGGAGCTGTTTTTT.

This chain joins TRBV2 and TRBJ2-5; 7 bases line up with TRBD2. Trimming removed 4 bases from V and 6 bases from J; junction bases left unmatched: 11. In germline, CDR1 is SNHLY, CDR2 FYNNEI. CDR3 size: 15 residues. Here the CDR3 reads CASSVGSGMAQTQYF. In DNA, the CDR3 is TGTGCCAGCAGTGTAGGGAGCGGGATGGCACAGACCCAGTACTTC.

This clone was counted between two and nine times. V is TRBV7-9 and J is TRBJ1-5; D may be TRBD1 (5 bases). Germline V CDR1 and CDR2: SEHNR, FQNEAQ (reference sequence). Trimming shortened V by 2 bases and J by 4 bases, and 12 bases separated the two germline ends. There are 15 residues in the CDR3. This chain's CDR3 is CASSLRGEGNQPQHF. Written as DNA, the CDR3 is TGTGCCAGCAGCTTACGCGGGGAGGGGAATCAGCCCCAGCATTTT.

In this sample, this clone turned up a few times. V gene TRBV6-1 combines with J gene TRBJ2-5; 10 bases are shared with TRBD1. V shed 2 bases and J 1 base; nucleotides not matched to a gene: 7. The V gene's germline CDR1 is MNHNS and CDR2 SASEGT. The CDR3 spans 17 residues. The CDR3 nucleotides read TGTGCCAGCAGTGAAACCGGGACAGGGGCCGTCCAAGAGACCCAGTACTTC. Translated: CASSETGTGAVQETQYF.

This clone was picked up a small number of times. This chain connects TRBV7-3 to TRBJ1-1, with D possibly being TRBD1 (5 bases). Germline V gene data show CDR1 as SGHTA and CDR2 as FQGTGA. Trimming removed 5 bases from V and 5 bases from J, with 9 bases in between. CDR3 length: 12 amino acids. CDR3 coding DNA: TGTGCCAGCAGCCGGGGGGGAACTGAAGCTTTCTTT. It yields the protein CASSRGGTEAFF. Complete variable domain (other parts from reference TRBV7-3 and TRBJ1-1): GAGVSQTPSNKVTEKGKYVELRCDPISGHTALYWYRQSLGQGPEFLIYFQGTGAADDSGLPNDRFFAVRPEGSVSTLKIQRTERGDSAVYLCASSRGGTEAFFGQGTRLTVV.

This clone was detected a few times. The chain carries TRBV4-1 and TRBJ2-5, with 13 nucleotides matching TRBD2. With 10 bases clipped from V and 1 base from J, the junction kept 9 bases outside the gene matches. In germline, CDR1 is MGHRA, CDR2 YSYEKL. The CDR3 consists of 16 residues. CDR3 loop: CATSLGLAGAQETQYF. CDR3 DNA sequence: TGCGCCACCTCCCTCGGACTAGCGGGGGCCCAAGAGACCCAGTACTTC.

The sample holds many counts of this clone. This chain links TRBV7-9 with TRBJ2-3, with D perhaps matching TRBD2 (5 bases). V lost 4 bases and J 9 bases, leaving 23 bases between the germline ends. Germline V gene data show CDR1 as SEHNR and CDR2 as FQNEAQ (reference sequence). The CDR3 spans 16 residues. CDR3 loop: CASSSTLAGPAGTQYF. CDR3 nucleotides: TGTGCCAGCAGCTCGACACTGGCAGGCCCGGCGGGCACGCAGTATTTT.

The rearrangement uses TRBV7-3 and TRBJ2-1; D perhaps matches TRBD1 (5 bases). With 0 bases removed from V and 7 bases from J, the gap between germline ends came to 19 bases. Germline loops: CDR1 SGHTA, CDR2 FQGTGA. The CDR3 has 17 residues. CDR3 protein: CASSLTLPTASGNEQFF. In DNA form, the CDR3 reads TGTGCCAGCAGCTTAACCCTGCCGACAGCCTCTGGTAATGAGCAGTTCTTC.

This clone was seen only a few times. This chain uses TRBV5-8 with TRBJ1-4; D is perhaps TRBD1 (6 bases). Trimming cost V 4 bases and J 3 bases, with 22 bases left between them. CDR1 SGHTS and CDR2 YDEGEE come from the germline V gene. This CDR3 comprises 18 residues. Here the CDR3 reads CASSPGQIPWRSNEKLFF. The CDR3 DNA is TGTGCCAGCAGCCCCGGACAGATTCCCTGGAGGTCTAATGAAAAACTGTTTTTT.

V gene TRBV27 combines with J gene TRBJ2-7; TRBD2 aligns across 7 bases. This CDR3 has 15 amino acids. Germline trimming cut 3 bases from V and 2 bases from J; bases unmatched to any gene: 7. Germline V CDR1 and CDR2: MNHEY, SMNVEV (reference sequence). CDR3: CASSFFEGGPYEQYF. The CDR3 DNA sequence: TGTGCCAGCAGTTTTTTCGAGGGAGGGCCCTACGAGCAGTACTTC.

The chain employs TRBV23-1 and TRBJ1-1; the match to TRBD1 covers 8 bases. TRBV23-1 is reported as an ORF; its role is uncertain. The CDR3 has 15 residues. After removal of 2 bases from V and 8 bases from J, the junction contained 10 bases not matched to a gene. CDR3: CASSQPPMTGVEAFF. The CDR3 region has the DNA TGCGCCAGCAGTCAACCACCGATGACAGGGGTGGAAGCTTTCTTT.

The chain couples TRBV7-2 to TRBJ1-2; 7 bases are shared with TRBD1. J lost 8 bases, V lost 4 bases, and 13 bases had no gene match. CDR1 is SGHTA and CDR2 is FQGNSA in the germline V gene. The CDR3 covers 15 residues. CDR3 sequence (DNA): TGTGCCAGCAGCTCACCGGGGGCAGGGGGTCTAGGCTACACCTTC. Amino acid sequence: CASSSPGAGGLGYTF.

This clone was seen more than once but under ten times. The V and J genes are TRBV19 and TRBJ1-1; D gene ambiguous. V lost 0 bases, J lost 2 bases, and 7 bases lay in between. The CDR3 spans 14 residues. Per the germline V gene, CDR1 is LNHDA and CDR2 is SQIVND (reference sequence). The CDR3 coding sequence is TGTGCCAGTAGTATAGATACAGCCAACACTGAAGCTTTCTTT. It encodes CASSIDTANTEAFF.

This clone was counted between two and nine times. Written as DNA, the CDR3 is TGTGCCAGCAAAGGTAGCGGAAACACCGGGGAGCTGTTTTTT. Residues: CASKGSGNTGELFF. The rearrangement links TRBV27 to TRBJ2-2; D perhaps matches TRBD2 (6 bases). This CDR3 has 14 residues. Trimming pared 7 bases from V and 2 bases from J, leaving 11 bases between. Germline lookup yields CDR1 MNHEY and CDR2 SMNVEV (reference sequence).

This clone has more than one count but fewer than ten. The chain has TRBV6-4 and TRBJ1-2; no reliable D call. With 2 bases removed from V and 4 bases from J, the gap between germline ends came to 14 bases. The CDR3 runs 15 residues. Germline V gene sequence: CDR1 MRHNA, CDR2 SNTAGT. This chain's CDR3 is CASSDAPGEIYGYTF. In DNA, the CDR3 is TGTGCCAGCAGTGACGCCCCTGGTGAGATCTATGGCTACACCTTC.

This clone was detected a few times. The DNA of the CDR3 is TGTGCCAGCTCACTCTTGAGCGGGGCAGGGGACGAGCAGTACTTC. This gives the protein CASSLLSGAGDEQYF. The rearrangement uses TRBV18 and TRBJ2-7; a possible D gene is TRBD2 (7 bases). Trimming pared 4 bases from V and 5 bases from J, leaving 18 bases between. The germline CDR1 and CDR2 sequences are KGHSH and LQKENI. The CDR3 length is 15 residues. Looking up the rest from reference TRBV18 and TRBJ2-7 gives the full variable domain: NAGVMQNPRHLVRRRGQEARLRCSPMKGHSHVYWYRQLPEEGLKFMVYLQKENIIDESGMPKERFSAEFPKEGPSILRIQQVVRGDSAAYFCASSLLSGAGDEQYFGPGTRLTVT.

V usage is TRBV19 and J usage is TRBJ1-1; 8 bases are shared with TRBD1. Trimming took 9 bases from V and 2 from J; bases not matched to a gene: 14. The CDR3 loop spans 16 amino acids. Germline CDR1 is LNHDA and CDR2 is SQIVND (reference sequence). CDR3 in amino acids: CASYPGGELSNTEAFF. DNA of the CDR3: TGTGCCAGCTACCCAGGGGGCGAATTGAGCAACACTGAAGCTTTCTTT.

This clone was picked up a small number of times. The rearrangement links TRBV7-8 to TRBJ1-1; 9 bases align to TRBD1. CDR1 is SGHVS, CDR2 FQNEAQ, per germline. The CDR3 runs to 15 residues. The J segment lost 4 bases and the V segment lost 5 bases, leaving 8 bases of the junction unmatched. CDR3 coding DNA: TGTGCCAGCAGCGTACGACAGGGGGGGAGCACTGAAGCTTTCTTT. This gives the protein CASSVRQGGSTEAFF.

Written as DNA, the CDR3 is TGTGCCATCAGCCGACAGGGGCAGAATCAGCCCCAGCATTTT. Its translation is CAISRQGQNQPQHF. The rearrangement uses TRBV10-3 and TRBJ1-5, with 8 bases identical to TRBD1. The CDR3 totals 14 residues. V was clipped by 6 bases and J by 4 bases; unmatched bases: 5. Germline V lookup: CDR1 ENHRY, CDR2 SYGVKD.